In this sample, the clone carrying this TCR beta chain turned up a few times. No antigen is known for it. The germline CDR1 and CDR2 sequences are SNHLY and FYNNEI. The V end lost 7 bases, the J end lost 4 bases, and 15 bases lay between the germline ends. This CDR3 comprises 14 residues. The sample originates from a study of T cell repertoires in cytomegalovirus infection. Study-wide results and limits: The study found HLA-C-restricted CMV-specific TCR beta clonotypes dominating the ex vivo response.

TCRdb recomputed calls from the reads with MiXCR, one row per CDR3 protein. The sample lists over 300,000 distinct CDR3 sequences, around a tenth occurring once. Sequencing was carried out using PBMCs. The source of this sequence is a human donor in good health (CMV status not recorded). Some clones in this sample may be carry-over from other donors' samples. This chain connects TRBV2 to TRBJ2-3, with D perhaps TRBD1 (5 bases). CDR3 residues: CASNEARVSDTQYF. The CDR3 DNA follows: TGTGCCAGCAACGAGGCCAGGGTGTCAGATACGCAGTATTTT.